The clone carrying this T cell receptor (beta chain) was found a few times. Antigen unknown. The entry originates in a study of response to subunit inactivated influenza vaccine. The study's findings and limits: Few new T cells, the authors suggested, are recruited by each seasonal influenza vaccination.

Using its own MiXCR run on the RT-PCR reads, TCRdb lists one record per CDR3 protein. The sample holds about 500,000 distinct CDR3 sequences, 16% seen once. Sequences were derived from CD4+ T cells sorted from PBMCs, sampled about 24 months after vaccination. The TCR sequence derives from a man aged 50 to 69 who received an inactivated influenza vaccine.

This chain's CDR3 is CASSAAVGEPYEQYF. The DNA of the CDR3 is TGTGCCAGCAGCGCCGCTGTTGGGGAGCCCTACGAGCAGTACTTC. The chain employs TRBV5-5 and TRBJ2-7, with D maybe TRBD2 (5 bases). V dropped 4 bases and J dropped 2 bases, with 16 bases sitting between them. This CDR3 contains 15 residues. Per germline, CDR1 SGHKS and CDR2 YYEKEE (reference sequence).